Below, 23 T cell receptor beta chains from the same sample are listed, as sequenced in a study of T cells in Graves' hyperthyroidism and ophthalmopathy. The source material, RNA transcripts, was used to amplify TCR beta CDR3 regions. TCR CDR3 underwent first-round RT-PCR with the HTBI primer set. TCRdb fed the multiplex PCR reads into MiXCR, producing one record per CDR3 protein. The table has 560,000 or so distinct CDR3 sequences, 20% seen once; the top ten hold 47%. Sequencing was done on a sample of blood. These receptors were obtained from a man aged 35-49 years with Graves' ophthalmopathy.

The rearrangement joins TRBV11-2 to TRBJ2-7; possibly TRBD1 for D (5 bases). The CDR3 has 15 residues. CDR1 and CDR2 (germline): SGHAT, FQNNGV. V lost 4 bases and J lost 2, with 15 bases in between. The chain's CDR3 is CASSSILGPTYEQYF. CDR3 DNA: TGTGCCAGCAGCTCGATTTTGGGGCCCACCTACGAGCAGTACTTC.

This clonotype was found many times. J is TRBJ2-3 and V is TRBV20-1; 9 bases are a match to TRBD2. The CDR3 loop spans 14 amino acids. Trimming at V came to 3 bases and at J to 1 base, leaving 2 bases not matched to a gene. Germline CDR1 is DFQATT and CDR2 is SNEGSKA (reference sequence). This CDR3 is CSASRLAGTDTQYF. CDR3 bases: TGCAGTGCTAGCAGACTAGCGGGCACAGATACGCAGTATTTT.

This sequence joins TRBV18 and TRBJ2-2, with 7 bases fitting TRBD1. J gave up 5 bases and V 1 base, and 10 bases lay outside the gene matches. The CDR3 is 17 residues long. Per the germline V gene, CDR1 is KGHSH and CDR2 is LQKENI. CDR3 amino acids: CASSPLPDRSSTGELFF. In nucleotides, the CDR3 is TGTGCCAGCTCACCACTCCCGGACAGGTCATCGACCGGGGAGCTGTTTTTT.

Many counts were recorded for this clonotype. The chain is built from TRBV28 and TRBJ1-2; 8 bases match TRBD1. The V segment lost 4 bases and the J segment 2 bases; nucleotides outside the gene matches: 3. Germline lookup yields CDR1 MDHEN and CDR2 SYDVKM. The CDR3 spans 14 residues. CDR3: CASSYQGANYGYTF. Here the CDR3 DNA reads TGTGCCAGCAGTTACCAGGGGGCGAACTATGGCTACACCTTC.

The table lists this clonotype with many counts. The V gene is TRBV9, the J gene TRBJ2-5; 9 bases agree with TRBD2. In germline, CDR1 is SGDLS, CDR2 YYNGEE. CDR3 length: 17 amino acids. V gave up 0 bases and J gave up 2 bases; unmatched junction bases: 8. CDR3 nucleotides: TGTGCCAGCAGCGTAGCTGAAGCGGGGGGTTGGCAAGAGACCCAGTACTTC. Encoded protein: CASSVAEAGGWQETQYF.

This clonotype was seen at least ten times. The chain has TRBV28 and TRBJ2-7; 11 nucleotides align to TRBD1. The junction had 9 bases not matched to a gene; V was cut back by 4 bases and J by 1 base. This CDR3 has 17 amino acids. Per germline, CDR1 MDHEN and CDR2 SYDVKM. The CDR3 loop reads CASSSRDRGFLSYEQYF. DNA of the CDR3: TGTGCCAGCAGTTCCCGGGACAGGGGGTTTCTATCCTACGAGCAGTACTTC. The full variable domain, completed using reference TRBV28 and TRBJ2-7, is DVKVTQSSRYLVKRTGEKVFLECVQDMDHENMFWYRQDPGLGLRLIYFSYDVKMKEKGDIPEGYSVSREKKERFSLILESASTNQTSMYLCASSSRDRGFLSYEQYFGPGTRLTVT.

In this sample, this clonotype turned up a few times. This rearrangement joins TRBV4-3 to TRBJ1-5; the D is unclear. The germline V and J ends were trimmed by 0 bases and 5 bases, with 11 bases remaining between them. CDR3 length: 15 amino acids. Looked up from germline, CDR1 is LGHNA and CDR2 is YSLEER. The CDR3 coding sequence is TGCGCCAGCAGCCAAGATCTGGCAAGGGATCAGCCCCAGCATTTT. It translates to CASSQDLARDQPQHF.

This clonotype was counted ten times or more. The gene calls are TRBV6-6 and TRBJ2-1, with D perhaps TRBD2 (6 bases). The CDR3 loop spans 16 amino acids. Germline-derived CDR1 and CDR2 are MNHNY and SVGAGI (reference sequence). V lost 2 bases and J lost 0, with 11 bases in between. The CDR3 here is CASSYIRRGSYNEQFF. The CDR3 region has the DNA TGTGCCAGCAGTTACATTAGGAGGGGCTCCTACAATGAGCAGTTCTTC.

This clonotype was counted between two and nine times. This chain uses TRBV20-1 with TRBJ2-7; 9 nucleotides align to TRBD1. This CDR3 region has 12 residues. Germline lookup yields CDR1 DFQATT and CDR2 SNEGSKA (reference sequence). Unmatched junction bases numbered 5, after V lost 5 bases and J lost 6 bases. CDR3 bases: TGCAGTGCTCGGGACAGGGTGAGCGAGCAGTACTTC. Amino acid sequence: CSARDRVSEQYF.

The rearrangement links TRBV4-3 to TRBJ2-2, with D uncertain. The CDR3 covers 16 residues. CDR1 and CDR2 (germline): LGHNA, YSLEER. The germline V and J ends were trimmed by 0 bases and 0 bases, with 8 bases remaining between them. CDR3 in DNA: TGCGCCAGCAGCCAAGAGGGCAGAACGAACACCGGGGAGCTGTTTTTT. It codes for CASSQEGRTNTGELFF.

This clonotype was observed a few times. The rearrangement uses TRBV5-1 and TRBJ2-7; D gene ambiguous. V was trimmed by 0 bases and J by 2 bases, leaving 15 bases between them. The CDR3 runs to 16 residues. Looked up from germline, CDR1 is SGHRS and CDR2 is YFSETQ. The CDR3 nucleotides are TGCGCCAGCAGCTTGGCATCTGGCGAGAGAACCTACGAGCAGTACTTC. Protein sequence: CASSLASGERTYEQYF. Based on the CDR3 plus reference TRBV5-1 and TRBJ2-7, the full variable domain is KAGVTQTPRYLIKTRGQQVTLSCSPISGHRSVSWYQQTPGQGLQFLFEYFSETQRNKGNFPGRFSGRQFSNSRSEMNVSTLELGDSALYLCASSLASGERTYEQYFGPGTRLTVT.

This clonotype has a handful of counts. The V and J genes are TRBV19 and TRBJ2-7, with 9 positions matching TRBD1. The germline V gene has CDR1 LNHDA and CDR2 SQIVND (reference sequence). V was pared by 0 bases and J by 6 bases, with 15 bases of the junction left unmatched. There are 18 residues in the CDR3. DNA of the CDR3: TGTGCCAGTAGTATAGATCCCCACCGGGACAGGGTATTCTGCGAGCAGTACTTC. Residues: CASSIDPHRDRVFCEQYF.

The CDR3 DNA reads as TGTGCCAGCATGCGAGCGGAACGAGAGACCCAGTACTTC. Protein: CASMRAERETQYF. V is TRBV6-1 and J is TRBJ2-5; perhaps TRBD2 as D (5 bases). CDR3 size: 13 residues. Germline CDR1 MNHNS, CDR2 SASEGT. Trimming stripped 7 bases from V and 4 bases from J, with 13 bases between.

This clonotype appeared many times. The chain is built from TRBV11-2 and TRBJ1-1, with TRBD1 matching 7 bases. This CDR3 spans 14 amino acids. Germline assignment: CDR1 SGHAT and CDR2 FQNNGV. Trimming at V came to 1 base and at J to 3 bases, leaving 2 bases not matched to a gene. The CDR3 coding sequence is TGTGCCAGCAGCTTAGTTCAGGGGGACACTGAAGCTTTCTTT. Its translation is CASSLVQGDTEAFF.

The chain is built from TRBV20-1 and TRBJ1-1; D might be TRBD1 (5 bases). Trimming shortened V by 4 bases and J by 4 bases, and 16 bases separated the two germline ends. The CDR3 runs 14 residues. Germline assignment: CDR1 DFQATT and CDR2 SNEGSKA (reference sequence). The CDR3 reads CSAMGPPLGTEAFF. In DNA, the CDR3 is TGCAGTGCTATGGGACCTCCCCTGGGCACTGAAGCTTTCTTT.

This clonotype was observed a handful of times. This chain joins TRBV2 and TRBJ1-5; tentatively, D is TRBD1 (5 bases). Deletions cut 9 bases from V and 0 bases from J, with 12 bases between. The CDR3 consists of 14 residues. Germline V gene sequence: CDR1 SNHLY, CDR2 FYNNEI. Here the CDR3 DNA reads TGTGCCAGTAGCCAACAGGATAGCAATCAGCCCCAGCATTTT. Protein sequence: CASSQQDSNQPQHF.

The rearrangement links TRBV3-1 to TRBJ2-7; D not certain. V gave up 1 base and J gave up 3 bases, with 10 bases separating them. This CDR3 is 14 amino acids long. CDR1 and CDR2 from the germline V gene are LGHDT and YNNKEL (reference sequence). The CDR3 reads CASSQAHQYYEQYF. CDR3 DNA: TGTGCCAGCAGCCAAGCGCATCAGTACTACGAGCAGTACTTC.

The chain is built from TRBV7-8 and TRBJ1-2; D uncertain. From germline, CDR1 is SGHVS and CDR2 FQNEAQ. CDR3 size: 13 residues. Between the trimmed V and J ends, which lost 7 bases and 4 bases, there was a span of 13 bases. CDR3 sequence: CASTGSQIYGYTF. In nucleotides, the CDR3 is TGTGCCAGCACCGGGTCCCAGATCTATGGCTACACCTTC.

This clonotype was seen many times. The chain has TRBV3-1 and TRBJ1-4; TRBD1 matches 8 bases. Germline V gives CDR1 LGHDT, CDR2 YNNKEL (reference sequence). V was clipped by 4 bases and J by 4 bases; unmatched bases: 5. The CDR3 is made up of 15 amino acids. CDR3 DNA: TGTGCCAGCAGCCGAGGGACAGGCAATAATGAAAAACTGTTTTTT. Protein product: CASSRGTGNNEKLFF.

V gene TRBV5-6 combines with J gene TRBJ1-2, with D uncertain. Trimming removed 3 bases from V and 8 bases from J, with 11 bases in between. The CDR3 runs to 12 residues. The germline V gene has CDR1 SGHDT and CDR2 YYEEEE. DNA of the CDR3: TGTGCCAGCAGCTGGAGCCTTCTGGGCTACACCTTC. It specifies CASSWSLLGYTF.

CDR3 bases: TGTGCCAGCAGCCACAAGGCTCTAGTCCTTGGCTCGGGGGCCAACGTCCTGACTTTC. Protein sequence: CASSHKALVLGSGANVLTF. V usage is TRBV3-1 and J usage is TRBJ2-6; D uncertain. Germline CDR1 reads LGHDT; CDR2 reads YNNKEL (reference sequence). The CDR3 loop spans 19 amino acids. Trimming took off 3 bases at V and 4 bases at J, with 22 bases between the two ends.

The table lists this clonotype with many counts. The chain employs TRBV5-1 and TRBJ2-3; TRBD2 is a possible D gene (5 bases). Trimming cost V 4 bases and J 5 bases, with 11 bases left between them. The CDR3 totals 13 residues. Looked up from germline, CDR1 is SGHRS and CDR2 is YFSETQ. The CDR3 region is CASSLAEVDTQYF. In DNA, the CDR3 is TGCGCCAGCAGCCTGGCGGAGGTAGATACGCAGTATTTT.

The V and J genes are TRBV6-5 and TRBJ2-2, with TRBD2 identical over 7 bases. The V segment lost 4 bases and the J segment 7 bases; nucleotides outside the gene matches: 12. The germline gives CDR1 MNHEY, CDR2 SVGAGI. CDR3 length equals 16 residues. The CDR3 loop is CASSSFLGGFGGELFF. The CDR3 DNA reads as TGTGCCAGCAGTTCCTTTTTGGGAGGGTTTGGCGGGGAGCTGTTTTTT.